What follows describes a single T cell receptor beta chain. The sample belongs to a study of T cell responses to AZD1222 COVID-19 vaccine. The length of the CDR3 is 16 residues. V lost 2 bases and J 4 bases, leaving 14 bases between the germline ends. In germline, CDR1 is LNHDA, CDR2 SQIVND (reference sequence). Profiling relied on immunoSEQ multiplex PCR, and the TCRdb table lists in-frame clones only, not all of them. Of 95,000 to 150,000 clones listed, 80% to 90% are singletons. The gene calls are TRBV19 and TRBJ2-2; TRBD2 might be the D (7 bases). This TCR was sampled from an adult who received the AZD1222 COVID-19 vaccine. The sequenced sample was peripheral blood, obtained 28 days after the second AZD1222 dose. CDR3 loop: CASSIRRGRGTGELFF. Written as DNA, the CDR3 is TGTGCCAGTAGTATAAGGCGGGGGCGCGGCACCGGGGAGCTGTTTTTT.